This T cell receptor beta chain emerged from a study of cytomegalovirus exposure and HLA in healthy donors. The PCR used 60 Vbeta and 13 Jbeta primers. Data came from immunoSEQ multiplex PCR; TCRdb stores just in-frame clones and leaves some out. The table has more than 90,000 clones, under 85% seen once. This clone was seen only a few times. The CDR3 runs to 17 residues. CDR1 is LNHDA, CDR2 SQIVND, per germline (reference sequence). The V segment lost 5 bases and the J segment 2 bases; nucleotides outside the gene matches: 11. This sequence was found in a woman in her thirties or forties in good health and CMV-seropositive. The chain carries TRBV19 and TRBJ2-2; 7 bases fit TRBD1. Sample: PBMCs. The CDR3 here is CASSLWGRGRNTGELFF. CDR3 DNA sequence: TGTGCCAGTAGTCTCTGGGGAAGGGGGCGAAACACCGGGGAGCTGTTTTTT.